This T cell receptor beta chain was captured in a study of post-analysis software for immune sequencing data. V lost 3 bases to trimming and J lost 10 bases; unmatched junction nucleotides: 19. This CDR3 contains 17 residues. CDR1 is SGDLS and CDR2 is YYNGEE in the germline V gene. Presence of unique molecular identifiers characterized the TCR beta cDNA libraries. Out of about 0.9 to 11 million T cells, hundreds of thousands of cDNA molecules were generated. MiXCR was run by TCRdb on the PCR reads, yielding one entry per CDR3 protein. The sample comprises fewer than 550,000 distinct CDR3 sequences, around a third of which are singletons, and around 6% rests with the top ten. Overall study results and limits: When compared against controls, multiple sclerosis patients showed significantly lower normalized Chao1 diversity. Clustering by F measure revealed strong co-clustering among samples prepared together in one batch. Roughly five TRBV segments appeared more often in patients than in controls, and TRBV5-6, TRBV5-1 and TRBV20-1 were among these.

The sample holds a few counts of this clonotype. The antigen remains unidentified. The TCR originated in a girl aged 2-17 years with multiple sclerosis. V gene TRBV9 combines with J gene TRBJ2-1, with 7 positions matching TRBD1. The sequencing sample was made of blood. The CDR3 spells CASSAATGTVYPGEQFF. The CDR3 bases are TGTGCCAGCAGCGCCGCCACCGGGACAGTCTATCCTGGGGAGCAGTTCTTC.